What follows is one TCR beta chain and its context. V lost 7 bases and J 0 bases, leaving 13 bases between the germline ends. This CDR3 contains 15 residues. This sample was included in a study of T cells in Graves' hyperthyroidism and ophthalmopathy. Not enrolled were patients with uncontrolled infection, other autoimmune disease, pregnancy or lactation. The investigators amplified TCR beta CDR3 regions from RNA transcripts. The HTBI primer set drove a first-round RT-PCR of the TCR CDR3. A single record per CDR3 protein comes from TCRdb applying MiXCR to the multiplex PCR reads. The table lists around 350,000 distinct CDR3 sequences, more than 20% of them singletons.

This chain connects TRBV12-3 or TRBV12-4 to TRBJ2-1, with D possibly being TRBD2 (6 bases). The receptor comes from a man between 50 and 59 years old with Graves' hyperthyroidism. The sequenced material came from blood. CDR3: CASIPGGISYNEQFF. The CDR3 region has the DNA TGTGCCAGCATCCCTGGCGGGATCTCCTACAATGAGCAGTTCTTC.